The clone carrying this T cell receptor beta chain was counted only a few times. Its specificity is unknown. The data are from a study of CD8 T cells in ankylosing spondylitis. General study results and limits: Certain motif variants had earlier appeared in reactive arthritis synovial fluid and blood. Researchers report that disease-linked clones proved CD8+ and relatively rare in peripheral blood.

Via MiXCR, TCRdb re-called the 5' RACE reads, giving one row per CDR3 protein. The data show around 250,000 distinct CDR3 sequences, 32% seen once. V lost 3 bases, J lost 0 bases, and 4 bases stayed unmatched. CDR3 length: 16 amino acids. CDR1 and CDR2 (germline): SGHAT, FQNNGV. Material: blood, either unsorted or a sorted T cell fraction (not recorded which). This clonotype originated in a male donor with ankylosing spondylitis or in good health (not recorded which). The gene calls are TRBV11-2 and TRBJ1-1; 10 positions agree with TRBD1. The CDR3 spells CASSLTGGIMNTEAFF. CDR3 DNA sequence: TGTGCCAGCAGCTTGACAGGGGGCATAATGAACACTGAAGCTTTCTTT.